This T cell receptor (beta chain) is drawn from a study of shared clonotypes between healthy human individuals. TCRdb's table, derived via immunoSEQ multiplex PCR, lists solely in-frame clones and lacks some. This sample has about 1 million clones, with roughly 75% found just once. Of note for this clone: Its antigen is unknown.

V was pared by 8 bases and J by 0 bases, with 9 bases of the junction left unmatched. CDR3 length: 15 residues. CDR1 is KGHSH, CDR2 LQKENI, per germline. General study points: Naive CD4 clonotypes were shared across several donors at around 5.4%. An anticipated effect of sequencing depth on clonotype sharing among donors was recognized. Rarefaction showed that sequencing of sorted subsets was incomplete (despite large depth).

The sequencing sample was made of memory CD4+ T cells sorted from blood. Specified subset: CD45RA-negative fraction. This rearrangement joins TRBV18 to TRBJ1-1; 7 bases map to TRBD1. The clonotype originates from a man in his late teens or twenties in good health. This CDR3 reads CASALTTGLNTEAFF. DNA for the CDR3: TGTGCCAGCGCACTCACGACAGGGCTGAACACTGAAGCTTTCTTT.